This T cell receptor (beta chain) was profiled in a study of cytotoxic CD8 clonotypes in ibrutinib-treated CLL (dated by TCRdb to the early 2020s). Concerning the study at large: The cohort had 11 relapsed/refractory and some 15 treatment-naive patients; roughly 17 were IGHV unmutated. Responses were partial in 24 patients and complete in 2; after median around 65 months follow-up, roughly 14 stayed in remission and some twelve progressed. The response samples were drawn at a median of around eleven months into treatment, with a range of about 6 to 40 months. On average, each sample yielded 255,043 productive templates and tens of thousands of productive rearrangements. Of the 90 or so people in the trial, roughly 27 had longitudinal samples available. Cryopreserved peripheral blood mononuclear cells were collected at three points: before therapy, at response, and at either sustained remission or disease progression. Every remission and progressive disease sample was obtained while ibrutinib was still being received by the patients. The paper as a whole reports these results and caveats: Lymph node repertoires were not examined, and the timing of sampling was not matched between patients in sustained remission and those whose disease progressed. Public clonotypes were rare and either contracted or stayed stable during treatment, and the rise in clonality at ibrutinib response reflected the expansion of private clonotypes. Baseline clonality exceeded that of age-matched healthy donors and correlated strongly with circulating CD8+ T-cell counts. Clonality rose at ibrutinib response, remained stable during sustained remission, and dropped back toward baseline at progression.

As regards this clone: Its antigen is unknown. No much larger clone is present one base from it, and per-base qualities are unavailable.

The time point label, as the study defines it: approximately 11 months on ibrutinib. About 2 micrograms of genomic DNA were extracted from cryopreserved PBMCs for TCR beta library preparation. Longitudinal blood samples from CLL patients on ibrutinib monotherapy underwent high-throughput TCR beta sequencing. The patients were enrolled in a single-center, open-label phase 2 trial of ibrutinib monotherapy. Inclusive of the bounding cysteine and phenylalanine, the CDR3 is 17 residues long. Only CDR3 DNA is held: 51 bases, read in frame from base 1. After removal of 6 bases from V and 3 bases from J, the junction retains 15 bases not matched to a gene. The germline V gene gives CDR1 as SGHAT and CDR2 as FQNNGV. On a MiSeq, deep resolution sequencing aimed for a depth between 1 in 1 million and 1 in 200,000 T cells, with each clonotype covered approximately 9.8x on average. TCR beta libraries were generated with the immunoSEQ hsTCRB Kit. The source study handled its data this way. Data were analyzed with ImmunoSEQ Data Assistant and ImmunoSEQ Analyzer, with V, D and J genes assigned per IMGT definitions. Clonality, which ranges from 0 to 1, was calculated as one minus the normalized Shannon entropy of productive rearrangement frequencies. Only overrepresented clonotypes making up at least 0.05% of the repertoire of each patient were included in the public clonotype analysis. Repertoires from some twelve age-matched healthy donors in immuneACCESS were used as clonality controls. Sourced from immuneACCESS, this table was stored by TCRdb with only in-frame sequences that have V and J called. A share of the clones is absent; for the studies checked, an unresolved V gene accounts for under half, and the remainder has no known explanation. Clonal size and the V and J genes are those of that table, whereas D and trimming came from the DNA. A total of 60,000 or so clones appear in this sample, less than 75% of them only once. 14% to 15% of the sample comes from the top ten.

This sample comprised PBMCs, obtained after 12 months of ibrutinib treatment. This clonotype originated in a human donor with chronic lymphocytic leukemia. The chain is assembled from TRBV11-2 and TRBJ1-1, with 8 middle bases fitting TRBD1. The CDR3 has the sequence CASRYAPGQAHDTEAFF. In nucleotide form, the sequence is TGTGCCAGCAGATACGCACCGGGACAGGCACACGACACTGAAGCTTTCTTT. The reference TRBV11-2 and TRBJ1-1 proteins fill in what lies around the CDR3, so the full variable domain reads EAGVAQSPRYKIIEKRQSVAFWCNPISGHATLYWYQQILGQGPKLLIQFQNNGVVDDSQLPKDRFSAERLKGVDSTLKIQPAKLEDSAVYLCASRYAPGQAHDTEAFFGQGTRLTVV.